This is a list of T cell receptor beta chains from one sample in a study of blood T cell repertoires in COVID-19. Data came from immunoSEQ multiplex PCR; TCRdb stores just in-frame clones and leaves some out. The sample holds over 140,000 clones; almost 80% are singletons and the top ten take around 3%. Sequenced: PBMCs or T cells enriched from blood (not recorded which). These TCRs come from a woman between 50 and 59 years old who had recovered from COVID-19. The CDR3 runs from the conserved cysteine through the conserved F or W. A D gene is named only where the DNA matches it firmly. A row's size may be missing; if present it is once, few, many or a size class.

V	J	size	D	DNA	CDR3
TRBV19	TRBJ2-7	-	-	TGTGCCAGTCGGAGGGGTCTCTCCTACGAGCAGTACTTC	CASRRGLSYEQYF
TRBV29-1	TRBJ1-1	-	-	TGCAGCCCAGATGGGGGCTTGAACACTGAAGCTTTCTTT	CSPDGGLNTEAFF
TRBV7-9	TRBJ2-7	-	TRBD1	TGTGCCAGCAGCCCCGACAGGGTCTACGAGCAGTACTTC	CASSPDRVYEQYF
TRBV19	TRBJ1-2	-	TRBD1	TGTGCCAGCCGACCGGGGGCAGGGGGCGGCGGGCACTATGGCTACACCTTC	CASRPGAGGGGHYGYTF
TRBV28	TRBJ1-6	-	TRBD1	TGTGCCAGCAGGGGACAGTGGAATTCACCCCTCCACTTT	CASRGQWNSPLHF
TRBV27	TRBJ2-3	-	-	TGTGCCAGCAGTCCCACCCGGGACTGGGGCACAGATACGCAGTATTTT	CASSPTRDWGTDTQYF
TRBV2	TRBJ1-2	once	TRBD1	TGTGCCAGCACCCTGGACAGGGGAACTAACTATGGCTACACCTTC	CASTLDRGTNYGYTF
TRBV3-1/TRBV3-2	TRBJ2-6	-	-	TGTGCCAGCAGCCAAGATTATGGGGCCAACGTCCTGACTTTC	CASSQDYGANVLTF
TRBV19	TRBJ1-1	many	-	TGTGCCAGTAGTATGGTGGGCAGGATGAACACTGAAGCTTTCTTT	CASSMVGRMNTEAFF
TRBV9	TRBJ1-1	-	-	TGTGCCAGCAGCGGGCAGGGTCATACTGAAGCTTTCTTT	CASSGQGHTEAFF